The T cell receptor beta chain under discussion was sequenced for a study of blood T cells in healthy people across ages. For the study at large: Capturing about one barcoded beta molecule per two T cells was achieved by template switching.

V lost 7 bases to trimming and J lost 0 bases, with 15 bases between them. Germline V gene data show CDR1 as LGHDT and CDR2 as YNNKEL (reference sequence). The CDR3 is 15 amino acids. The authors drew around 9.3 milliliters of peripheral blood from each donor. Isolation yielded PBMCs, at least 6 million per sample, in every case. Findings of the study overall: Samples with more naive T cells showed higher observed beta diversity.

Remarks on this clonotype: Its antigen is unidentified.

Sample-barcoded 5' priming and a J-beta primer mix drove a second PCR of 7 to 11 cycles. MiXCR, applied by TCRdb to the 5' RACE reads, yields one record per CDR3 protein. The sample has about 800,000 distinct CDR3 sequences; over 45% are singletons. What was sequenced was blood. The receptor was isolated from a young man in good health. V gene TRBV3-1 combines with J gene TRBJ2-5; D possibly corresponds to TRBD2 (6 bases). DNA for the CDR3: TGTGCCAGCACCTGGGGCGGAGGGTACCAAGAGACCCAGTACTTC. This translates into CASTWGGGYQETQYF.